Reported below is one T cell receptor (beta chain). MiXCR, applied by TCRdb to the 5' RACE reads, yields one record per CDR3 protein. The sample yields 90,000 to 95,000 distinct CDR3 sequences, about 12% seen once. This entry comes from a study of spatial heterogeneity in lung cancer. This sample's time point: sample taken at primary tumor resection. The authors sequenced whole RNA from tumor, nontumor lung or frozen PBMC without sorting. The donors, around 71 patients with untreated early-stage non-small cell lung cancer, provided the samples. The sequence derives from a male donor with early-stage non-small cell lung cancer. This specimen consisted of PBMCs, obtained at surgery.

CDR3 region: CASSLSGWVSGNTIYF. For the CDR3, the DNA is TGTGCCAGCAGCTTATCGGGCTGGGTCTCTGGAAACACCATATATTTT. The rearrangement joins TRBV7-2 to TRBJ1-3; D is undetermined. CDR1 SGHTA and CDR2 FQGNSA come from the germline V gene. Trimming removed 2 bases from V and 0 bases from J, with 11 bases in between. This CDR3 comprises 16 residues.